The 2 T cell receptor beta chains presented below share a single source sample, sequenced in a study of identical twins. TCRdb processed the 5' RACE reads anew with MiXCR; each CDR3 protein has one entry. The data contain 200,000 to 300,000 distinct CDR3 sequences, approximately 6.8% of them seen just once; the ten biggest clones take up around 5%. This same sample was also taken into another study, of yellow fever vaccine responses in identical twins.

The sample taken for sequencing was CD8+ T cells sorted from blood. The receptor set was obtained from a woman younger than 35 in good health.

This clonotype was counted at least ten times. A junction end diverges from the germline sequence, so it may reflect a read error. The V gene is TRBV4-1, the J gene TRBJ1-1; D may be TRBD1 (5 bases). The CDR3 totals 15 residues. Germline V gene lookup returns CDR1 MGHRA and CDR2 YSYEKL. The CDR3 DNA is TGCGCCAGCAGCCAAGAAAGACAGCTGAACACTGAAGTTTTCTTT. Translation gives CASSQERQLNTEVFF.

This clonotype was counted a few times. This chain links TRBV6-1 with TRBJ2-1; 10 bases match TRBD1. V lost 5 bases and J lost 9; bases outside the gene matches: 7. Germline CDR1 MNHNS, CDR2 SASEGT. CDR3 length: 14 amino acids. The CDR3 sequence is CASSQGQGLGEQFF. For the CDR3, the DNA is TGTGCCAGCAGTCAGGGACAGGGGTTAGGTGAGCAGTTCTTC.